The source of this TCR beta chain is a study of T cells in pancreatic ductal adenocarcinoma (dated by TCRdb to 2015 to 2018). Regarding the research as a whole: Seeking insight into the adaptive T-cell response that arises naturally, the researchers examined how many CD8+ T cells infiltrated tumors of resected pancreatic ductal adenocarcinoma, where they sat, and what features they had, alongside the same properties of suppressive cells. Overall study results and their limits: No significant difference in T-cell clonality was found between tumor and blood, with mean clonality of around 0.11 in tumors and 0.072 in blood. Compared with tumor samples, blood samples had more total productive templates and about 8-fold more unique clonotypes. Since most people with pancreatic cancer show up with disease that cannot be operated on, the resected cohort was biased toward the minority who had early-stage disease. Because tumors are enriched in CD45RO+ effector T cells rather than naive T cells, which biases toward lower diversity, comparisons of clonality between tumor and blood may be biased.

Pancreatic ductal adenocarcinoma patients who had undergone surgery without neoadjuvant therapy were selected. Peripheral blood was collected in heparin tubes, and PBMCs were isolated by histopaque density gradient and cryopreserved in approximately 9.2% DMSO. The DNeasy Blood and Tissue Kit, with Proteinase K and RNase treatment, was used to extract genomic DNA from roughly seven PBMC specimens and roughly 10 flash-frozen tumor specimens. From its cysteine to its phenylalanine, the CDR3 spans 15 amino acids. Of all the DNA, just the CDR3 is kept, 45 bases in frame from base 1. The germline V gene (reference sequence) sets CDR1 to LNHNV and CDR2 to YYDKDF. V ends up 5 bases short and J 10 bases short, with an unmatched junction base count of 12. A remark on this clone: Its recognized antigen is unknown. Qualities for individual bases were not recorded, and no much larger clone is one base off.

TCR beta CDR3 regions were amplified from genomic DNA using the immunoSEQ hsTCRB kit. An Illumina HiSeq system was used to carry out high-throughput TRB CDR3 sequencing. In the original analysis: The immunoSEQ software was used to analyze sequencing reads, and nonproductive sequences containing premature stops or frame-shifts were removed. Clonality of the repertoire was calculated as one minus the Shannon entropy normalized by log2 of the number of unique productive sequences. Entries here come from immuneACCESS through TCRdb and include only in-frame sequences with V and J called. Some clones fail to appear in such tables; in the studies checked, an unresolved V gene covers under half of the shortfall, and the cause of the remainder is unknown. The D gene and trimming were derived from the DNA, and the V and J assignments and clone size from that table. Present in this sample are 97,000 or so clones, nearly 95% of which were seen just once. The ten largest clones capture about 3.4% of the sample.

The specimen was PBMCs. This sequence uses TRBV15 and TRBJ2-1; 9 nucleotides in the junction match TRBD1. The TCR originated in a human donor with pancreatic ductal adenocarcinoma. The CDR3: CATSETGGQVWEQFF. The DNA sequence is given as TGTGCCACCAGCGAAACAGGGGGCCAGGTTTGGGAGCAGTTCTTC. The CDR3, completed at both ends by the reference TRBV15 and TRBJ2-1 genes, gives the full variable domain DAMVIQNPRYQVTQFGKPVTLSCSQTLNHNVMYWYQQKSSQAPKLLFHYYDKDFNNEADTPDNFQSRRPNTSFCFLDIRSPGLGDTAMYLCATSETGGQVWEQFFGPGTRLTVL.